This TCR beta chain was captured by sequencing in a study of CD4 T cells in relation to SARS-CoV-2 and coronaviruses. As for the study in general: The restricting HLA molecule for shared crossreactive spike epitopes was mapped.

This clone has just one count. Its specificity is unknown. This CDR3 contains 18 residues. Germline CDR1 reads MNHNY; CDR2 reads SVGAGI (reference sequence). V lost 5 bases, J lost 0 bases, and 11 bases stayed unmatched. Fewer than 130,000 naive or memory CD4+ cells were cultured with CEF peptides for about nine days. TCRdb's table, derived via immunoSEQ multiplex PCR, lists solely in-frame clones and lacks some. The sample holds about 43,000 clones, around 80% seen once. Study conclusions and caveats: Crossreactive clones expanded significantly less to SARS-CoV-2 than monoreactive clones. Around 62% of donors had memory CD4+ clonotypes crossrecognizing SARS-CoV-2 and common cold coronavirus spike.

This sequence was found in an adult with COVID-19. J is TRBJ2-4 and V is TRBV6-6, with 9 bases aligning to TRBD2. The sequenced sample was naive CD4+ T cells from PBMCs, cultured in vitro. Subset in this sample: naive CD4+ T cells isolated by negative enrichment. In DNA, the CDR3 is TGTGCCAGCAGTCCCCAACTAGCGGGTAGACTAGCCAAAAACATTCAGTACTTC. Encoded protein: CASSPQLAGRLAKNIQYF.